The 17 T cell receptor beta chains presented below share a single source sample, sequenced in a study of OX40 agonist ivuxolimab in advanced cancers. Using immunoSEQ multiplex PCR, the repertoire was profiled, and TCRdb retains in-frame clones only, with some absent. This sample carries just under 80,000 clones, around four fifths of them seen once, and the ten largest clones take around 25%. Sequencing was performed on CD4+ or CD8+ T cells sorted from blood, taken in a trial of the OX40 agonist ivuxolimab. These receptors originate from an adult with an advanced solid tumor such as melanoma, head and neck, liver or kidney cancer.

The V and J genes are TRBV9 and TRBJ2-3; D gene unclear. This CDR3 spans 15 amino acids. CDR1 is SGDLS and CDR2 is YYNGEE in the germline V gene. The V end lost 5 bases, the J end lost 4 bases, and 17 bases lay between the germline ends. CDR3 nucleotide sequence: TGTGCCAGCAGTGAAGCTTTGGCTTTTCCAGATACGCAGTATTTT. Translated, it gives CASSEALAFPDTQYF.

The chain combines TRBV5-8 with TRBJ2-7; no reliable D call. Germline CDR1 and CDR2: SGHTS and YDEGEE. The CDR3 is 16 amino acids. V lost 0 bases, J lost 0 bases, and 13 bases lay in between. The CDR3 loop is CASSLGGWRSSYEQYF. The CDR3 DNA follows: TGTGCCAGCAGCTTGGGGGGTTGGCGGAGCTCCTACGAGCAGTACTTC.

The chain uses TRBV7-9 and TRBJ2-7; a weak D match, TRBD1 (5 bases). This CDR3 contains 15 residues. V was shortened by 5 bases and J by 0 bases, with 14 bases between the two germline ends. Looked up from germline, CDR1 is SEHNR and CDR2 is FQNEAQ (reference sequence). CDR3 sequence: CASSPLGQASYEQYF. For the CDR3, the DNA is TGTGCCAGCAGCCCGTTGGGGCAGGCCTCCTACGAGCAGTACTTC. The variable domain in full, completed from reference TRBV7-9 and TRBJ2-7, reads DTGVSQNPRHKITKRGQNVTFRCDPISEHNRLYWYRQTLGQGPEFLTYFQNEAQLEKSRLLSDRFSAERPKGSFSTLEIQRTEQGDSAMYLCASSPLGQASYEQYFGPGTRLTVT.

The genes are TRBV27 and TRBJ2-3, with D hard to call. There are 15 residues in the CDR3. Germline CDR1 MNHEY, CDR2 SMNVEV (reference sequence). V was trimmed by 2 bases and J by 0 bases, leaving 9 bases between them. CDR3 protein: CASSLNAASTDTQYF. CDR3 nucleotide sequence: TGTGCCAGCAGTTTAAACGCAGCTAGCACAGATACGCAGTATTTT.

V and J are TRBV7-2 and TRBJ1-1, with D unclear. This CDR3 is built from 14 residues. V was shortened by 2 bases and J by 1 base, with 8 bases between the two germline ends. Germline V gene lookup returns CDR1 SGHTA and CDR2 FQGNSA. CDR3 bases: TGTGCCAGCAGCTTAAATAAGCGGAACACTGAAGCTTTCTTT. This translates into CASSLNKRNTEAFF.

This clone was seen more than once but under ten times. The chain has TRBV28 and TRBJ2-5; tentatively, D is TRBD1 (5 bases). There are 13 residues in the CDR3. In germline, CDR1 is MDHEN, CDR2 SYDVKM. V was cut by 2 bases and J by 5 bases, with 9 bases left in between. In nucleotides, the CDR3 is TGTGCCAGCAGTTTAGCCCAGGGCGAGACCCAGTACTTC. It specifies CASSLAQGETQYF.

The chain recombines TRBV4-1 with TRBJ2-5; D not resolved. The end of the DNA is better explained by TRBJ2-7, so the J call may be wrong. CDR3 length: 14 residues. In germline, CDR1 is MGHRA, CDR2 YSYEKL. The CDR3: CASSQGADTYEQYF. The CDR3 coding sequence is TGCGCCAGCAGCCAAGGGGCGGATACCTACGAGCAGTACTTC.

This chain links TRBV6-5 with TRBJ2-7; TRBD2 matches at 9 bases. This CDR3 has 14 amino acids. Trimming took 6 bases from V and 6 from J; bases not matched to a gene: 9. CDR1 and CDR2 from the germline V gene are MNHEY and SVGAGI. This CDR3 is CASSRTSAEREQYF. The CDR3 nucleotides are TGTGCCAGCAGCCGGACTAGCGCAGAACGCGAGCAGTACTTC.

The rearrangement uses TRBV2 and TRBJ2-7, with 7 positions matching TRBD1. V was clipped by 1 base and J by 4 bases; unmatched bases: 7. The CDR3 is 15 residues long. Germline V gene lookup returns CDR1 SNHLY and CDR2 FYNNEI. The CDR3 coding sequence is TGTGCCAGCAGTGAAGAAGGGACAGTTGGTTACGAGCAGTACTTC. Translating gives CASSEEGTVGYEQYF.

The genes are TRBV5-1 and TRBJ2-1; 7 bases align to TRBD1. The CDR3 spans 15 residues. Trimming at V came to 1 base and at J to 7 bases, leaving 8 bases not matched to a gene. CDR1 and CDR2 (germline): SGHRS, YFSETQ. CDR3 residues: CASSLLRQGRNEQFF. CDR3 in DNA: TGCGCCAGCAGCTTGTTGCGACAGGGTAGGAATGAGCAGTTCTTC.

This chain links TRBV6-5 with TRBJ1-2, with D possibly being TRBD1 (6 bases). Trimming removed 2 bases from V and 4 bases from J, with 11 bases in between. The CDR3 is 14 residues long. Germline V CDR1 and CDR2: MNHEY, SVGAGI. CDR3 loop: CASSYDRNRYGYTF. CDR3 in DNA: TGTGCCAGCAGTTACGACAGGAACCGCTATGGCTACACCTTC.

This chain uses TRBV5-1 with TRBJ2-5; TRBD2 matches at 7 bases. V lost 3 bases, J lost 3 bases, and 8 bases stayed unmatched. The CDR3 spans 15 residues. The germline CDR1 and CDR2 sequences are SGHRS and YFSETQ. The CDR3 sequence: CASSWQAGREETQYF. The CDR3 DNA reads TGCGCCAGCAGCTGGCAAGCGGGGAGGGAAGAGACCCAGTACTTC.

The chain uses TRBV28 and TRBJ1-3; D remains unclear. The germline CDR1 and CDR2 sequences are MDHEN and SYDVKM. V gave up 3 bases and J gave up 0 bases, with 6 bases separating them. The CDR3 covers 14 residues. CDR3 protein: CASSFRLSGNTIYF. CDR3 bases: TGTGCCAGCAGTTTCCGCCTCTCTGGAAACACCATATATTTT.

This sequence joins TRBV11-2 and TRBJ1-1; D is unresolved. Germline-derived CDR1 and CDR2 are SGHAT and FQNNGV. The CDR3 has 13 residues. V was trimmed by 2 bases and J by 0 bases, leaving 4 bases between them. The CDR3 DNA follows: TGTGCCAGCAGCTTATCTATGAACACTGAAGCTTTCTTT. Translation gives CASSLSMNTEAFF.

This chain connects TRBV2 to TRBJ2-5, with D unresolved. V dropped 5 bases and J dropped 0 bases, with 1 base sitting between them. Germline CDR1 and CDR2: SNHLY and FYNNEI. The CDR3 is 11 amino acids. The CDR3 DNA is TGTGCCAGCAGTTACCAAGAGACCCAGTACTTC. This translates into CASSYQETQYF. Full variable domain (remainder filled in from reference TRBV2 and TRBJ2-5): EPEVTQTPSHQVTQMGQEVILRCVPISNHLYFYWYRQILGQKVEFLVSFYNNEISEKSEIFDDQFSVERPDGSNFTLKIRSTKLEDSAMYFCASSYQETQYFGPGTRLLVL.

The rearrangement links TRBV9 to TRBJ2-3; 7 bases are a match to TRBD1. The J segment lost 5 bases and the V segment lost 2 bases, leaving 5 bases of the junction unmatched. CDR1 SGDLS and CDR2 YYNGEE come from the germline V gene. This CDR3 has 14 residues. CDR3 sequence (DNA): TGTGCCAGCAGCGTTCCCGGGACAGAAGATACGCAGTATTTT. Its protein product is CASSVPGTEDTQYF.

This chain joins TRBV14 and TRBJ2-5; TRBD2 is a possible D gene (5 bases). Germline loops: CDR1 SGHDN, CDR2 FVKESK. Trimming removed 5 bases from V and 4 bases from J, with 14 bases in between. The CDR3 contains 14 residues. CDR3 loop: CASSTHRGRETQYF. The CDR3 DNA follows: TGTGCCAGCAGCACGCACAGAGGGCGAGAGACCCAGTACTTC.